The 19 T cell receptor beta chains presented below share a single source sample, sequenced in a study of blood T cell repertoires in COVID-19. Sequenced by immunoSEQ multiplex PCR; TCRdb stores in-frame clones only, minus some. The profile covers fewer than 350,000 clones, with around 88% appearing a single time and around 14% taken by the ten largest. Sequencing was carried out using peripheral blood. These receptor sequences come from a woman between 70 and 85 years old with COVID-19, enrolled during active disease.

CDR3 amino acids: CAWSNPASGGEGETQYF. In DNA form, the CDR3 reads TGTGCCTGGAGTAATCCGGCTAGCGGGGGGGAGGGAGAGACCCAGTACTTC. This chain uses TRBV30 with TRBJ2-5; 12 bases align to TRBD2. Germline V gene data show CDR1 as GTSNPN and CDR2 as SVGIG (reference sequence). V trimming: 2 bases; J trimming: 4 bases; junction bases outside the gene matches: 11. This CDR3 region has 17 residues. Full variable domain (rest looked up from reference TRBV30 and TRBJ2-5): SQTIHQWPATLVQPVGSPLSLECTVEGTSNPNLYWYRQAAGRGLQLLFYSVGIGQISSEVPQNLSASRPQDRQFILSSKKLLLSDSGFYLCAWSNPASGGEGETQYFGPGTRLLVL.

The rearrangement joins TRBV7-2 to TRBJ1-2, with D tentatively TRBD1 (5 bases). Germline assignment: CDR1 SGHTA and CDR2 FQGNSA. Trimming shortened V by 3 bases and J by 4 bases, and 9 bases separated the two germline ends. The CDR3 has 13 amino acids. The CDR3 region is CASSFRETYGYTF. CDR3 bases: TGTGCCAGCAGCTTCAGGGAAACCTATGGCTACACCTTC.

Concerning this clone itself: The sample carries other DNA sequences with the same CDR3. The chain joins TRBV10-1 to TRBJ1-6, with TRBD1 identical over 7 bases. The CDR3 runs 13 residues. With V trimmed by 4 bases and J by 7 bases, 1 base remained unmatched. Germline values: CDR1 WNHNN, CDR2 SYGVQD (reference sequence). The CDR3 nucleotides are TGCGCCAGCAGTGCGACAGGGAATTCACCCCTCCACTTT. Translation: CASSATGNSPLHF.

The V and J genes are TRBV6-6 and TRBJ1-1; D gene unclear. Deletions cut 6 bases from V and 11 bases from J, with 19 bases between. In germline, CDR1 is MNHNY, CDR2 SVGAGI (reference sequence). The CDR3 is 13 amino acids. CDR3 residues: CASSYKQGGQAFF. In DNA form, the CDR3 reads TGTGCCAGCAGCTACAAACAAGGAGGCCAGGCTTTCTTT.

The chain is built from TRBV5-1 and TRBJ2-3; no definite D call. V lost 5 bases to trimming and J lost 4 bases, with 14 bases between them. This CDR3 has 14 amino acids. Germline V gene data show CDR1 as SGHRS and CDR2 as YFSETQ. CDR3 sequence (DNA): TGCGCCAGCAGTGACGGAGATCGCCCAGATACGCAGTATTTT. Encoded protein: CASSDGDRPDTQYF.

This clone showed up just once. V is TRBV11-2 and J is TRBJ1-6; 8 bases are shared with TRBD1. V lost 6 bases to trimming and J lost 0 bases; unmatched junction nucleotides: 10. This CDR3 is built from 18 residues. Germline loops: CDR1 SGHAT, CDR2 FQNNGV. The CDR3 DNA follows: TGTGCCAGCAGTCAGGGGGTCAGGGGGCCCTCCTATAATTCACCCCTCCACTTT. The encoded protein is CASSQGVRGPSYNSPLHF.

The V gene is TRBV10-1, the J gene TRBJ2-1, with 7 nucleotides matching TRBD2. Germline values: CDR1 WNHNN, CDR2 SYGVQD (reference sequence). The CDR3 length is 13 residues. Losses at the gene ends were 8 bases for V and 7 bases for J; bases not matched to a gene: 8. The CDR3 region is CASRGTTGNEQFF. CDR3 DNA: TGCGCCAGCCGAGGGACTACAGGTAATGAGCAGTTCTTC.

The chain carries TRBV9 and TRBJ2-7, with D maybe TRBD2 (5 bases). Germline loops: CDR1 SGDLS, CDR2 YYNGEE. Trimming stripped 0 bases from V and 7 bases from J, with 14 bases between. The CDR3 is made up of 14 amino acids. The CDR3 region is CASSVGPSTGEQYF. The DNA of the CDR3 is TGTGCCAGCAGCGTAGGGCCTTCTACGGGGGAGCAGTACTTC.

For the CDR3, the DNA is TGTGCCACCAGTGACCCCCGGACAGTAGGCTACACCTTC. Translating it yields CATSDPRTVGYTF. The chain has TRBV24-1 and TRBJ1-2; D may be TRBD1 (6 bases). V lost 4 bases, J lost 8 bases, and 13 bases lay in between. Germline lookup yields CDR1 KGHDR and CDR2 SFDVKD. CDR3 length equals 13 residues.

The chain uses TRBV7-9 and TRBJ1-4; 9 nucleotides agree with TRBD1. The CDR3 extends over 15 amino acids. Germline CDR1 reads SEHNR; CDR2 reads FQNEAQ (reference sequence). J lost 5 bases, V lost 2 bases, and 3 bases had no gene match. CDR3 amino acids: CASSLSTGGNEKLFF. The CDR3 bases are TGTGCCAGCAGCTTATCGACAGGGGGGAATGAAAAACTGTTTTTT.

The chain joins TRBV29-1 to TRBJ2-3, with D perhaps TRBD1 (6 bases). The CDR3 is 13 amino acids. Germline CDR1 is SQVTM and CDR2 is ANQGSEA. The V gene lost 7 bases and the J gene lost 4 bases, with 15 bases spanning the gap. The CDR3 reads CSDYSQGADTQYF. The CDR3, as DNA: TGCAGCGATTATTCACAGGGCGCAGATACGCAGTATTTT.

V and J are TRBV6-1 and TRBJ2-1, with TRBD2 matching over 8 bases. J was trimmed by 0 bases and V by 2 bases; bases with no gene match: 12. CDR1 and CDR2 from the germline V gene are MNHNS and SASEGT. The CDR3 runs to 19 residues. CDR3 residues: CASSERGSGGQSSYNEQFF. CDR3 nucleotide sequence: TGTGCCAGCAGTGAACGTGGCAGCGGGGGCCAGAGCTCCTACAATGAGCAGTTCTTC.

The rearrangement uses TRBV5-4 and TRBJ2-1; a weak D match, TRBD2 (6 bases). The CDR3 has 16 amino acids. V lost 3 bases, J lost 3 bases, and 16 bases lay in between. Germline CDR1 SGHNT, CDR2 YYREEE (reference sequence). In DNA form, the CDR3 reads TGTGCCAGCAGCTCCCATTCCAGCGGGCGCTACAATGAGCAGTTCTTC. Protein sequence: CASSSHSSGRYNEQFF.

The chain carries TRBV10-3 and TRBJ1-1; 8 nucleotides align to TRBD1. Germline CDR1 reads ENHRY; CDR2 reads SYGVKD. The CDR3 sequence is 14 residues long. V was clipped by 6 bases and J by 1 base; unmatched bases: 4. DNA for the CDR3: TGTGCCATCAGGGGGCAGGGGGCGAACACTGAAGCTTTCTTT. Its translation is CAIRGQGANTEAFF.

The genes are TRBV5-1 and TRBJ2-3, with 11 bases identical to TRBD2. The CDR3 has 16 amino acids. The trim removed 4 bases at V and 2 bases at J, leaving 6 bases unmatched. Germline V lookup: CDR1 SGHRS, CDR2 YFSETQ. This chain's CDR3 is CASSAPSGGNTDTQYF. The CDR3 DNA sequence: TGCGCCAGCAGCGCTCCTAGCGGGGGGAACACAGATACGCAGTATTTT.

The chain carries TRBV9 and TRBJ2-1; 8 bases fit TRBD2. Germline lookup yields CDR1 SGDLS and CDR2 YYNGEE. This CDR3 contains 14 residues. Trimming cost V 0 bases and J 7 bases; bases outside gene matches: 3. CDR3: CASSVGASGNEQFF. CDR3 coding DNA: TGTGCCAGCAGCGTAGGGGCTAGCGGGAATGAGCAGTTCTTC. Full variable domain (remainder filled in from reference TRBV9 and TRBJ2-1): DSGVTQTPKHLITATGQRVTLRCSPRSGDLSVYWYQQSLDQGLQFLIQYYNGEERAKGNILERFSAQQFPDLHSELNLSSLELGDSALYFCASSVGASGNEQFFGPGTRLTVL.

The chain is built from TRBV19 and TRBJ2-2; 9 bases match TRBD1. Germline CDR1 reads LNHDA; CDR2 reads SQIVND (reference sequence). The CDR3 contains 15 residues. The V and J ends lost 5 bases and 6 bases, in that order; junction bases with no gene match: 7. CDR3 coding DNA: TGTGCCAGTAGTCGAGGGACAGGGTCACCCGGGGAGCTGTTTTTT. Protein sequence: CASSRGTGSPGELFF.

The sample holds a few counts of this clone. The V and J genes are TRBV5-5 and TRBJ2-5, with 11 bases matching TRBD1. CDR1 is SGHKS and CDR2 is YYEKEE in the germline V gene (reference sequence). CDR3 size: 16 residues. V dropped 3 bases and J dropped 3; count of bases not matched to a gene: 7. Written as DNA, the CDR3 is TGTGCCAGCAGCTCCCGGCCGGGACAGGGGGAAGAGACCCAGTACTTC. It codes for CASSSRPGQGEETQYF.

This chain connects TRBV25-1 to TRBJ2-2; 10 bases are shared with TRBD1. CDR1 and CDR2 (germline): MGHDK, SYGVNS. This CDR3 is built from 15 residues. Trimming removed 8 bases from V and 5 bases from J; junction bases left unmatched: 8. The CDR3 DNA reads TGTGCCAGCCATGATGGACAGGGGGGGACCGGGGAGCTGTTTTTT. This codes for CASHDGQGGTGELFF.